The 23 T cell receptor beta chains below all came from one sample that was sequenced in a study of Graves' ophthalmopathy and Graves' hyperthyroidism. The authors amplified TCR beta CDR3 regions from RNA transcripts. A first-round RT-PCR used HTBI primers, followed by a second-round multiplex PCR. TCRdb reanalysed the multiplex PCR reads using MiXCR and keeps one entry per CDR3 protein. The sample contains roughly 610,000 distinct CDR3 sequences, roughly 20% of which appear only once. Sequenced input: peripheral blood. These receptors all stem from a woman aged 18-29 years with stable Graves' hyperthyroidism. Some clones in this sample may be carry-over from other donors' samples.

This clonotype was recorded many times. The chain recombines TRBV2 with TRBJ2-7; D may be TRBD1 (6 bases). The V gene's germline CDR1 is SNHLY and CDR2 FYNNEI. The CDR3 loop spans 12 amino acids. Trimming pared 6 bases from V and 3 bases from J, leaving 9 bases between. CDR3 protein: CASSRDNYEQYF. The CDR3 nucleotides are TGTGCCAGCAGCCGGGACAACTACGAGCAGTACTTC.

The V gene is TRBV5-6, the J gene TRBJ1-1; D not resolved. V dropped 4 bases and J dropped 4 bases, with 8 bases sitting between them. The CDR3 spans 12 residues. CDR1 and CDR2 (germline): SGHDT, YYEEEE. CDR3 nucleotides: TGTGCCAGCAGCGTCAAGGGCACTGAAGCTTTCTTT. Protein sequence: CASSVKGTEAFF.

This clonotype was counted ten times or more. The CDR3 DNA reads as TGTGCCAGCAGTGTTAACAGTAACTATGGCTACACCTTC. It encodes CASSVNSNYGYTF. The chain has TRBV2 and TRBJ1-2; no reliable D call. This CDR3 has 13 residues. The V end was cut by 4 bases, the J end by 1 base, with 7 bases between. Per germline, CDR1 SNHLY and CDR2 FYNNEI.

The rearrangement uses TRBV6-1 and TRBJ1-1; unclear D gene. The CDR3 has 12 amino acids. Germline lookup yields CDR1 MNHNS and CDR2 SASEGT. Trimming took 6 bases from V and 6 from J, leaving 11 bases between them. The CDR3 bases are TGTGCCAGCAGGCACGGAGGTCCTGAAGCTTTCTTT. Protein product: CASRHGGPEAFF.

This clonotype was seen only a few times. J is TRBJ2-7 and V is TRBV6-4; 7 nucleotides line up with TRBD1. J gave up 1 base and V 1 base, and 7 bases lay outside the gene matches. CDR1 and CDR2 (germline): MRHNA, SNTAGT. The CDR3 spans 16 residues. CDR3 sequence (DNA): TGTGCCAGCAGTGACTTGTCCCGGGACAGTTCCTACGAGCAGTACTTC. It yields the protein CASSDLSRDSSYEQYF.

At least ten counts were recorded for this clonotype. J is TRBJ1-5 and V is TRBV12-3 or TRBV12-4; no definite D call. V shed 7 bases and J shed 5 bases, with 12 bases lying between them. The CDR3 has 13 amino acids. The CDR3 protein is CASTLTDHQPQHF. CDR3 nucleotide sequence: TGTGCCAGCACGCTCACAGACCATCAGCCCCAGCATTTT.

As concerns this clonotype: Since a much larger clone is just one base distant, this may be a read error. This chain uses TRBV20-1 with TRBJ2-7; 9 nucleotides align to TRBD1. CDR1 and CDR2 (germline): DFQATT, SNEGSKA (reference sequence). The CDR3 runs 13 residues. This chain's CDR3 is CSALDRGGYDQYF. The CDR3 bases are TGCAGTGCACTGGACAGGGGAGGCTACGATCAGTACTTC.

This clonotype has ten or more counts. The genes are TRBV11-2 and TRBJ2-7; D assignment may be TRBD1 or TRBD2 (5 bases each). Trimming took 5 bases from V and 2 from J, leaving 10 bases between them. Looked up from germline, CDR1 is SGHAT and CDR2 is FQNNGV. CDR3 length equals 13 residues. In nucleotides, the CDR3 is TGTGCCAGCAGCCACCGGGACCCCTACGAGCAGTACTTC. It specifies CASSHRDPYEQYF. Drawing the rest from reference TRBV11-2 and TRBJ2-7, the complete variable domain is EAGVAQSPRYKIIEKRQSVAFWCNPISGHATLYWYQQILGQGPKLLIQFQNNGVVDDSQLPKDRFSAERLKGVDSTLKIQPAKLEDSAVYLCASSHRDPYEQYFGPGTRLTVT.

The chain employs TRBV6-1 and TRBJ2-7; 8 bases fit TRBD2. The length of the CDR3 is 16 residues. Germline CDR1 and CDR2: MNHNS and SASEGT. V shed 1 base and J 4 bases; nucleotides not matched to a gene: 9. The CDR3, as DNA: TGTGCCAGCAGTGAAGTGTTAACTAGCGGCTTTTACGAGCAGTACTTC. Its translation is CASSEVLTSGFYEQYF.

The rearrangement links TRBV6-1 to TRBJ1-2; unclear D gene. Germline CDR1 is MNHNS and CDR2 is SASEGT. The CDR3 sequence is 13 residues long. The ends were cut back, 7 bases at V and 6 bases at J, with 15 bases in the middle. This chain's CDR3 is CASTTGLGNGYTF. Here the CDR3 DNA reads TGTGCCAGCACCACCGGGTTGGGGAATGGCTACACCTTC.

This clonotype was seen a few times. This sequence joins TRBV3-1 and TRBJ1-1, with 7 positions matching TRBD1. The V and J ends lost 4 bases and 6 bases, in that order; junction bases with no gene match: 8. The CDR3 loop spans 14 amino acids. The germline V gene encodes CDR1 LGHDT and CDR2 YNNKEL (reference sequence). The chain's CDR3 is CASSLPGQISEAFF. The CDR3 DNA reads TGTGCCAGCAGCCTTCCGGGACAGATTTCTGAAGCTTTCTTT. Filled out from reference TRBV3-1 and TRBJ1-1, the complete variable domain reads DTAVSQTPKYLVTQMGNDKSIKCEQNLGHDTMYWYKQDSKKFLKIMFSYNNKELIINETVPNRFSPKSPDKAHLNLHINSLELGDSAVYFCASSLPGQISEAFFGQGTRLTVV.

This clonotype showed up many times. A much larger clone differs by one base, so this may be a read error. V and J are TRBV28 and TRBJ2-7, with D hard to call. V lost 6 bases and J 0 bases, leaving 3 bases between the germline ends. Germline values: CDR1 MDHEN, CDR2 SYDVKM. CDR3 length: 11 amino acids. DNA of the CDR3: TGTGCCAGCAGGCCCTCCTACGAGCAGTACTTC. Translated: CASRPSYEQYF.

This clonotype was detected only a few times. The V call is TRBV3-1, the J call TRBJ1-1, with D perhaps TRBD1 (5 bases). The CDR3 has 13 amino acids. Trimming stripped 0 bases from V and 8 bases from J, with 10 bases between. The germline V gene encodes CDR1 LGHDT and CDR2 YNNKEL (reference sequence). Here the CDR3 reads CASSQDLGREAFF. The CDR3 nucleotides are TGTGCCAGCAGCCAAGATTTGGGGCGGGAAGCTTTCTTT.

This clonotype was recorded at least ten times. The chain is built from TRBV6-5 and TRBJ1-3; TRBD1 is a possible D gene (6 bases). With 0 bases removed from V and 1 base from J, the gap between germline ends came to 10 bases. The CDR3 extends over 16 amino acids. CDR1 MNHEY and CDR2 SVGAGI come from the germline V gene. CDR3 nucleotide sequence: TGTGCCAGCAGTTACTCGCAGGGGTGGTCTGGAAACACCATATATTTT. This translates into CASSYSQGWSGNTIYF.

This clonotype has at least ten counts. The chain uses TRBV27 and TRBJ1-5; D perhaps matches TRBD1 (5 bases). Germline lookup yields CDR1 MNHEY and CDR2 SMNVEV (reference sequence). The CDR3 totals 15 residues. V lost 2 bases, J lost 2 bases, and 10 bases lay in between. The CDR3 loop reads CASSLRGIRNQPQHF. CDR3 nucleotides: TGTGCCAGCAGTTTAAGGGGAATACGCAATCAGCCCCAGCATTTT.

This clonotype appeared many times. The CDR3 region is CASSDGGLSNQPQHF. In nucleotides, the CDR3 is TGTGCCAGTTCGGACGGAGGGCTTAGCAATCAGCCCCAGCATTTT. The chain has TRBV12-3 or TRBV12-4 and TRBJ1-5; D unresolved. The CDR3 totals 15 residues. The germline V and J ends were trimmed by 9 bases and 0 bases, with 15 bases remaining between them.

The chain recombines TRBV12-3 or TRBV12-4 with TRBJ1-1; D is undetermined. The CDR3 sequence is 14 residues long. V gave up 6 bases and J gave up 6 bases, with 17 bases separating them. In DNA, the CDR3 is TGTGCCAGCAGCTACTATCCCGGAGGCCCTGAAGCTTTCTTT. It yields the protein CASSYYPGGPEAFF.

This clonotype was seen ten or more times. The V call is TRBV29-1, the J call TRBJ1-1; 7 bases align to TRBD1. The CDR3 runs to 14 residues. V gave up 4 bases and J gave up 1 base; unmatched junction bases: 6. CDR1 and CDR2 from the germline V gene are SQVTM and ANQGSEA. The CDR3: CSVVWGQRNTEAFF. The CDR3 nucleotides read TGCAGCGTTGTATGGGGACAGCGGAACACTGAAGCTTTCTTT.

This clonotype was seen many times. The CDR3 protein is CASSIELGAGGVGNQPQHF. For the CDR3, the DNA is TGTGCCAGTAGTATAGAACTCGGGGCAGGGGGAGTTGGCAATCAGCCCCAGCATTTT. The genes are TRBV19 and TRBJ1-5, with TRBD1 matching 7 bases. Germline CDR1 and CDR2: LNHDA and SQIVND (reference sequence). This CDR3 spans 19 amino acids. Unmatched junction bases numbered 13, after V lost 0 bases and J lost 2 bases.

About this clonotype itself: Germline is not matched at one junction end, which may reflect a read error. The V gene is TRBV20-1, the J gene TRBJ2-7, with D perhaps assigned TRBD1 or TRBD2 (6 bases each). The CDR3 extends over 13 amino acids. The germline gives CDR1 DFQATT, CDR2 SNEGSKA (reference sequence). CDR3 DNA: TGCAGTGCCCCAACCGATTGGGGGGCCGAGCAGTGCTTC. Translation gives CSAPTDWGAEQCF.

Ten or more counts support this clonotype. The chain uses TRBV24-1 and TRBJ1-5, with D possibly being TRBD1 (6 bases). Germline V lookup: CDR1 KGHDR, CDR2 SFDVKD. Trimming removed 9 bases from V and 4 bases from J, with 15 bases in between. There are 14 residues in the CDR3. This CDR3 reads CATRAGEGNQPQHF. DNA of the CDR3: TGTGCCACCCGGGCAGGGGAGGGAAATCAGCCCCAGCATTTT.

In its sample, this clonotype was seen many times. The chain joins TRBV29-1 to TRBJ2-7; perhaps TRBD2 as D (6 bases). This CDR3 has 13 amino acids. Germline values: CDR1 SQVTM, CDR2 ANQGSEA. CDR3 DNA: TGCAGTGCACGTGGTGGGGAGGACTACGAGCAGTACTTC. Its protein is CSARGGEDYEQYF.

The V call is TRBV7-2, the J call TRBJ2-5, with D possibly matching TRBD2 (6 bases). V lost 4 bases and J 1 base, leaving 10 bases between the germline ends. The V gene's germline CDR1 is SGHTA and CDR2 FQGNSA. The CDR3 is made up of 14 amino acids. CDR3 DNA sequence: TGTGCCAGCAGCTCAGGACTAATCCAAGAGACCCAGTACTTC. It specifies CASSSGLIQETQYF.